This passage covers 25 T cell receptor beta chains from one sample sequenced in a study of T cell repertoires in cytomegalovirus infection. In TCRdb, the reads were re-called with MiXCR into one record per CDR3 protein. Of about 190,000 distinct CDR3 sequences in the sample, roughly 9.8% were seen once. The material sequenced was PBMCs. The origin of the receptors is a human donor in good health (CMV status not recorded). Some clones in this sample may be carry-over from other donors' samples.

This chain uses TRBV30 with TRBJ2-3; a weak D match, TRBD2 (6 bases). The CDR3 is made up of 13 amino acids. The V end lost 5 bases, the J end lost 2 bases, and 11 bases lay between the germline ends. The V gene's germline CDR1 is GTSNPN and CDR2 SVGIG (reference sequence). CDR3 protein: CAWRSGSTDTQYF. In nucleotides, the CDR3 is TGTGCCTGGCGGAGCGGGTCCACAGATACGCAGTATTTT. Based on the CDR3 plus reference TRBV30 and TRBJ2-3, the full variable domain is SQTIHQWPATLVQPVGSPLSLECTVEGTSNPNLYWYRQAAGRGLQLLFYSVGIGQISSEVPQNLSASRPQDRQFILSSKKLLLSDSGFYLCAWRSGSTDTQYFGPGTRLTVL.

At least ten counts were recorded for this clonotype. This chain joins TRBV7-2 and TRBJ2-3; the D gene is possibly TRBD2 (6 bases). The CDR3 is 12 residues long. Germline CDR1 SGHTA, CDR2 FQGNSA. Trimming took off 4 bases at V and 11 bases at J, with 13 bases between the two ends. As DNA, the CDR3 is TGTGCCAGCAGCTCCTATTTGGGGGGGCAGTATTTT. Encoded protein: CASSSYLGGQYF.

This clonotype has ten or more counts. This sequence joins TRBV7-9 and TRBJ1-2; no firm D call. CDR1 is SEHNR and CDR2 is FQNEAQ in the germline V gene (reference sequence). The germline V and J ends were trimmed by 1 base and 4 bases, with 7 bases remaining between them. The length of the CDR3 is 13 residues. The CDR3 nucleotides read TGTGCCAGCAGCTTAGGGGCAGGCTATGGCTACACCTTC. Protein: CASSLGAGYGYTF. The whole variable domain, filled in from reference TRBV7-9 and TRBJ1-2, reads DTGVSQNPRHKITKRGQNVTFRCDPISEHNRLYWYRQTLGQGPEFLTYFQNEAQLEKSRLLSDRFSAERPKGSFSTLEIQRTEQGDSAMYLCASSLGAGYGYTFGSGTRLTVV.

In this sample, this clonotype turned up a few times. J is TRBJ2-3 and V is TRBV6-5, with D maybe TRBD2 (6 bases). CDR1 and CDR2 from the germline V gene are MNHEY and SVGAGI. V lost 6 bases and J 6 bases, leaving 7 bases between the germline ends. The CDR3 sequence is 11 residues long. The CDR3 here is CASREGDTQYF. CDR3 nucleotide sequence: TGTGCCAGCAGGGAGGGGGATACGCAGTATTTT.

The rearrangement uses TRBV3-1 and TRBJ2-2; D perhaps matches TRBD1 (5 bases). The CDR3 length is 14 residues. With 4 bases removed from V and 4 bases from J, the gap between germline ends came to 10 bases. Germline values: CDR1 LGHDT, CDR2 YNNKEL (reference sequence). This CDR3 is CASSPDIFTGELFF. The CDR3 DNA reads as TGTGCCAGCAGCCCGGACATTTTCACCGGGGAGCTGTTTTTT.

This clonotype was detected ten times or more. The gene calls are TRBV7-9 and TRBJ1-1; no definite D call. Trimming pared 3 bases from V and 5 bases from J, leaving 7 bases between. From germline, CDR1 is SEHNR and CDR2 FQNEAQ (reference sequence). The CDR3 covers 12 residues. CDR3 region: CASSLWGTEAFF. The DNA for the CDR3 is TGTGCCAGCAGCTTGTGGGGTACTGAAGCTTTCTTT.

This clonotype has only a few counts. The chain couples TRBV5-6 to TRBJ1-6, with unresolved D. With 4 bases removed from V and 0 bases from J, the gap between germline ends came to 8 bases. The V gene's germline CDR1 is SGHDT and CDR2 YYEEEE. This CDR3 has 15 residues. The DNA of the CDR3 is TGTGCCAGCAGCGCGGGAGTCTCCTATAATTCACCCCTCCACTTT. Residues: CASSAGVSYNSPLHF.

In this sample, this clonotype turned up many times. V is TRBV27 and J is TRBJ1-2; D possibly corresponds to TRBD1 (5 bases). The CDR3 runs 14 residues. Per germline, CDR1 MNHEY and CDR2 SMNVEV (reference sequence). V lost 6 bases and J lost 4, with 15 bases in between. CDR3 nucleotide sequence: TGTGCCAGCAGCCCCGGGTCGGGGCCCTATGGCTACACCTTC. Encoded protein: CASSPGSGPYGYTF.

CDR3 DNA sequence: TGTGCCAGCTCACCACCGGCGAACACTGAAGCTTTCTTT. Translation gives CASSPPANTEAFF. The chain combines TRBV18 with TRBJ1-1; D not certain. Trimming took off 0 bases at V and 1 base at J, with 3 bases between the two ends. CDR3 length: 13 amino acids. Germline V gene data show CDR1 as KGHSH and CDR2 as LQKENI.

This clonotype was detected many times. The chain combines TRBV2 with TRBJ2-5; 8 nucleotides align to TRBD1. This CDR3 spans 14 amino acids. CDR1 and CDR2 (germline): SNHLY, FYNNEI. The V and J ends lost 8 bases and 1 base, in that order; junction bases with no gene match: 6. The CDR3 DNA sequence: TGTGCCAGCCCTGGGACAGGCCTCCAAGAGACCCAGTACTTC. This sequence encodes CASPGTGLQETQYF.

This clonotype has more than one count but fewer than ten. The V gene is TRBV27, the J gene TRBJ2-1; 7 bases match TRBD2. CDR3 length equals 14 residues. J lost 5 bases, V lost 3 bases, and 4 bases had no gene match. Looked up from germline, CDR1 is MNHEY and CDR2 is SMNVEV (reference sequence). CDR3 sequence (DNA): TGTGCCAGCAGTTTTACTAGCGTCGACAATGAGCAGTTCTTC. Protein: CASSFTSVDNEQFF.

This clonotype showed up many times. This chain connects TRBV10-3 to TRBJ2-1; D perhaps matches TRBD2 (5 bases). Germline values: CDR1 ENHRY, CDR2 SYGVKD. With 6 bases removed from V and 8 bases from J, the gap between germline ends came to 14 bases. The CDR3 is made up of 13 amino acids. The CDR3 DNA reads as TGTGCCATCAGCGGACTCGGTCTCGATGAGCAGTTCTTC. Its translation: CAISGLGLDEQFF.

In its sample, this clonotype was seen many times. V usage is TRBV7-6 and J usage is TRBJ2-1; 8 bases fit TRBD1. V lost 5 bases, J lost 6 bases, and 9 bases stayed unmatched. Germline CDR1 is SGHVS and CDR2 is FNYEAQ. The CDR3 has 15 amino acids. The CDR3 DNA reads as TGTGCCAGCAGCCCTCGGACAGGGACGCTCAATGAGCAGTTCTTC. Translation: CASSPRTGTLNEQFF.

The genes are TRBV5-1 and TRBJ2-1, with D possibly being TRBD1 (5 bases). Germline V gene data show CDR1 as SGHRS and CDR2 as YFSETQ. The V end lost 5 bases, the J end lost 8 bases, and 14 bases lay between the germline ends. The CDR3 is 13 residues long. The CDR3: CASSMQGVDEQFF. The CDR3 bases are TGCGCCAGCAGTATGCAGGGTGTGGATGAGCAGTTCTTC.

This clonotype was counted a few times. The rearrangement uses TRBV19 and TRBJ2-3; TRBD1 or TRBD2 may be the D gene (6 bases each). The CDR3 has 14 residues. V lost 6 bases and J 2 bases, leaving 12 bases between the germline ends. The V gene's germline CDR1 is LNHDA and CDR2 SQIVND (reference sequence). The CDR3: CASRGGGVTDTQYF. Here the CDR3 DNA reads TGTGCCAGTAGAGGAGGGGGAGTCACAGATACGCAGTATTTT.

In this sample, this clonotype turned up many times. The chain uses TRBV6-2 or TRBV6-3 and TRBJ2-3; maybe TRBD2 (5 bases). The germline V and J ends were trimmed by 4 bases and 10 bases, with 18 bases remaining between them. Germline assignment: CDR1 MNHEY and CDR2 SVGEGT. The CDR3 extends over 14 amino acids. The CDR3 loop is CASSLSGGRIAQYF. Written as DNA, the CDR3 is TGTGCCAGCAGTTTGTCCGGAGGACGCATCGCGCAGTATTTT.

The table lists this clonotype with a few counts. This chain links TRBV7-2 with TRBJ2-3; D possibly matches TRBD1 or TRBD2 (5 bases each). Per germline, CDR1 SGHTA and CDR2 FQGNSA. The CDR3 is 14 residues long. V lost 4 bases and J lost 2, with 10 bases in between. CDR3 nucleotide sequence: TGTGCCAGCAGCTCCGGGACCCTCACAGATACGCAGTATTTT. This gives the protein CASSSGTLTDTQYF. The variable domain in full, completed from reference TRBV7-2 and TRBJ2-3, reads GAGVSQSPSNKVTEKGKDVELRCDPISGHTALYWYRQSLGQGLEFLIYFQGNSAPDKSGLPSDRFSAERTGGSVSTLTIQRTQQEDSAVYLCASSSGTLTDTQYFGPGTRLTVL.

This clonotype was counted only a few times. This sequence joins TRBV12-3 or TRBV12-4 and TRBJ2-6, with D possibly TRBD1 on 6 matching bases. The CDR3 spans 17 residues. With 5 bases removed from V and 0 bases from J, the gap between germline ends came to 14 bases. CDR3 DNA sequence: TGTGCCAGCAGTCCTGCTGGACAGTTCTCTGGGGCCAACGTCCTGACTTTC. It specifies CASSPAGQFSGANVLTF.

This clonotype was detected ten times or more. The chain carries TRBV7-2 and TRBJ1-4; TRBD1 is a possible D gene (6 bases). The CDR3 spans 15 residues. Germline V gene lookup returns CDR1 SGHTA and CDR2 FQGNSA. The V end was cut by 5 bases, the J end by 3 bases, with 13 bases between. The CDR3 loop is CASSLRGGSNEKLFF. The CDR3 bases are TGTGCCAGCAGCCTCAGGGGAGGGTCTAATGAAAAACTGTTTTTT.

There are many counts of this clonotype. The rearrangement uses TRBV7-6 and TRBJ2-7; TRBD1 agrees at 7 bases. Trimming at V came to 5 bases and at J to 4 bases, leaving 8 bases not matched to a gene. CDR1 and CDR2 (germline): SGHVS, FNYEAQ. The CDR3 is made up of 14 amino acids. CDR3 in DNA: TGTGCCAGCAGCGTAGGACAGGCGAGTTACGAGCAGTACTTC. Translated, it gives CASSVGQASYEQYF.

With respect to this clonotype: A single base separates this from a much larger clone, so it may be a read error. The rearrangement uses TRBV7-9 and TRBJ2-3; 15 bases agree with TRBD2. The CDR3 covers 16 residues. From germline, CDR1 is SEHNR and CDR2 FQNEAQ (reference sequence). CDR3 residues: CDSSWTSGGDTDTQYF. CDR3 coding DNA: TGTGACAGCAGCTGGACTAGCGGGGGGGACACAGATACGCAGTATTTT.

This clonotype was counted ten times or more. The chain combines TRBV7-2 with TRBJ2-5, with no clear D. CDR3 size: 12 residues. The germline V gene has CDR1 SGHTA and CDR2 FQGNSA. V was trimmed by 2 bases and J by 4 bases, leaving 5 bases between them. CDR3 in DNA: TGTGCCAGCAGCTTACAACGAGAGACCCAGTACTTC. Encoded protein: CASSLQRETQYF. The full variable domain, completed using reference TRBV7-2 and TRBJ2-5, is GAGVSQSPSNKVTEKGKDVELRCDPISGHTALYWYRQSLGQGLEFLIYFQGNSAPDKSGLPSDRFSAERTGGSVSTLTIQRTQQEDSAVYLCASSLQRETQYFGPGTRLLVL.

Ten or more counts support this clonotype. The genes are TRBV10-3 and TRBJ1-1; no reliable D call. Trimming stripped 6 bases from V and 0 bases from J, with 11 bases between. The CDR3 contains 14 residues. Germline V CDR1 and CDR2: ENHRY, SYGVKD. CDR3 in DNA: TGTGCCATCAGGAACGGAGAAATGAACACTGAAGCTTTCTTT. It codes for CAIRNGEMNTEAFF.

This clonotype was counted at least ten times. The chain recombines TRBV11-2 with TRBJ2-1; 7 bases match TRBD1. The V and J ends lost 5 bases and 8 bases, in that order; junction bases with no gene match: 12. Per germline, CDR1 SGHAT and CDR2 FQNNGV. The CDR3 loop spans 15 amino acids. The CDR3, as DNA: TGTGCCAGCAGCGTCGACAGGGCGAAGGGCGATGAGCAGTTCTTC. Translated: CASSVDRAKGDEQFF.

In its sample, this clonotype was seen many times. V and J are TRBV7-2 and TRBJ2-6; D call uncertain. V gave up 4 bases and J gave up 0 bases, with 10 bases separating them. The CDR3 is 16 amino acids. Germline-derived CDR1 and CDR2 are SGHTA and FQGNSA. CDR3 nucleotides: TGTGCCAGCAGCTCATGGGCTTCCTCTGGGGCCAACGTCCTGACTTTC. Amino acids: CASSSWASSGANVLTF.